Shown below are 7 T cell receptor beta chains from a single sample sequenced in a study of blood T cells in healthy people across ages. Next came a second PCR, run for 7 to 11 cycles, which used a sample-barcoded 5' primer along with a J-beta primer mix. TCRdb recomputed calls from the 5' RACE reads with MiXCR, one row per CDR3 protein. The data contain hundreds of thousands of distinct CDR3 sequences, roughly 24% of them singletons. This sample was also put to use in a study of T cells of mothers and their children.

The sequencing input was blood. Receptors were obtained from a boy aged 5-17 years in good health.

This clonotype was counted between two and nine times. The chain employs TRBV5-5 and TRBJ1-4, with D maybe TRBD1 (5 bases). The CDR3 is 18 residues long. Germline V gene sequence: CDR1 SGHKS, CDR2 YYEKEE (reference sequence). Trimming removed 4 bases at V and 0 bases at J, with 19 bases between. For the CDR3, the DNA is TGTGCCAGCAGCGCGGCACCGGACATGGGTGCAACTAATGAAAAACTGTTTTTT. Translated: CASSAAPDMGATNEKLFF.

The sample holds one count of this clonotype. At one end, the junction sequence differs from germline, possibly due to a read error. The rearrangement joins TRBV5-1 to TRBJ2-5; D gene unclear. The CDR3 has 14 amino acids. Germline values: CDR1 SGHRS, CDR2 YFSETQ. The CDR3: CASSIDGYQETQYF. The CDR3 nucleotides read TGCGCCAGCAGCATAGACGGGTACCAGGAGACCCAGTACTTT.

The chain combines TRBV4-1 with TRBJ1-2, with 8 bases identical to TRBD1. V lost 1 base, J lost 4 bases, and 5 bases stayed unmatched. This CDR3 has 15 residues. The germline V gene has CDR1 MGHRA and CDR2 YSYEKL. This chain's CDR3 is CASSQVPDRVYGYTF. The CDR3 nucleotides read TGCGCCAGCAGCCAAGTCCCGGACAGGGTCTATGGCTACACCTTC.

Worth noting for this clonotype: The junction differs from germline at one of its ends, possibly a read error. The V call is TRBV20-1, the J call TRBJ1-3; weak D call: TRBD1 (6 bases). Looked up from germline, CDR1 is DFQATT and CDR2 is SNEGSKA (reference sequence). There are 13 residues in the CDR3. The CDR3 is CSARGDTGNTVYF. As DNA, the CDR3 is TGCAGTGCCCGGGGGGACACTGGAAACACCGTATATTTT.

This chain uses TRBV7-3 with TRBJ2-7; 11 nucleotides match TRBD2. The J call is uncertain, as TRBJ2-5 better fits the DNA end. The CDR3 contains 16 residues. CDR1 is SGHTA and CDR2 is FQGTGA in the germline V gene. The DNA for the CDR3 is TGTGCCAGCAGCTTAACCCCTAGCGGGGGGAGGGAGACCCAGTACTTC. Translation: CASSLTPSGGRETQYF.

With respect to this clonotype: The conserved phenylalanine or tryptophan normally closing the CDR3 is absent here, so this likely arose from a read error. The CDR3 is CASTQGDYETQYL. The DNA of the CDR3 is TGTGCCAGCACCCAGGGGGATTACGAAACCCAGTACCTC. This chain links TRBV7-9 with TRBJ2-5; TRBD1 agrees at 7 bases. This CDR3 contains 13 residues. After removal of 7 bases from V and 8 bases from J, the junction contained 10 bases not matched to a gene. Germline assignment: CDR1 SEHNR and CDR2 FQNEAQ (reference sequence).

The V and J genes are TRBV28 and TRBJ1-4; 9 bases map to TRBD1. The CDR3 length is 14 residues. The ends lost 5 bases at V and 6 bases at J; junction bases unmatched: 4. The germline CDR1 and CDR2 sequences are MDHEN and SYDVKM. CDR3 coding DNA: TGTGCCAGCAGTGGGACAGGGCTCGATGAAAAACTGTTTTTT. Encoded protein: CASSGTGLDEKLFF.